This TCR beta chain emerged from a study of Ad26.COV2.S vaccination and SARS-CoV-2 variants. Study results and caveats: After vaccination, substantial breadth of spike-specific CD8+ and CD4+ responses was reported.

In the case of this clone: The antigen is undetermined.

Treatment of the sample: 19 received Ad26.COV2.S at low or high dose, single or two shots; about 5 received placebo; per-sample allocation not given. Sampling happened 63 days after the first vaccine or placebo injection. Produced via immunoSEQ multiplex PCR; TCRdb's table is partial and in-frame only. This table has around 420,000 clones, approximately 87% appearing once. Germline V gene data show CDR1 as MNHNS and CDR2 as SASEGT. V dropped 3 bases and J dropped 1 base, with 12 bases sitting between them. The CDR3 extends over 15 amino acids. The clonotype originates from a person aged 18-65 years who received the Ad26.COV2.S COVID-19 vaccine or a placebo. The starting material was peripheral blood, obtained in a trial of Ad26.COV2.S vaccine versus placebo. The chain recombines TRBV6-1 with TRBJ1-1, with D possibly TRBD1 on 5 matching bases. The CDR3 DNA is TGTGCCAGCAGTGACCCCAGGGCGGAGAACACTGAAGCTTTCTTT. This encodes CASSDPRAENTEAFF.